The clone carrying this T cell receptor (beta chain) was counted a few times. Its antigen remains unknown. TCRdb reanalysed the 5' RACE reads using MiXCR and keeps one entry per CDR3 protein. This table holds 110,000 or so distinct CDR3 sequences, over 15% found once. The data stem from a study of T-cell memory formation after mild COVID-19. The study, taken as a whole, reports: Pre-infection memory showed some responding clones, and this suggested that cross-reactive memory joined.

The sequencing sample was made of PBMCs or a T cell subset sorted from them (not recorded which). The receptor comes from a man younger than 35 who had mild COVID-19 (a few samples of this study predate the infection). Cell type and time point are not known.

The CDR3 sequence is CSATFTNQPQHF. In nucleotides, the CDR3 is TGCAGTGCCACATTTACCAATCAGCCCCAGCATTTT. The chain joins TRBV20-1 to TRBJ1-5; D uncertain. Germline assignment: CDR1 DFQATT and CDR2 SNEGSKA (reference sequence). V lost 6 bases and J lost 3, with 9 bases in between. This CDR3 has 12 residues.